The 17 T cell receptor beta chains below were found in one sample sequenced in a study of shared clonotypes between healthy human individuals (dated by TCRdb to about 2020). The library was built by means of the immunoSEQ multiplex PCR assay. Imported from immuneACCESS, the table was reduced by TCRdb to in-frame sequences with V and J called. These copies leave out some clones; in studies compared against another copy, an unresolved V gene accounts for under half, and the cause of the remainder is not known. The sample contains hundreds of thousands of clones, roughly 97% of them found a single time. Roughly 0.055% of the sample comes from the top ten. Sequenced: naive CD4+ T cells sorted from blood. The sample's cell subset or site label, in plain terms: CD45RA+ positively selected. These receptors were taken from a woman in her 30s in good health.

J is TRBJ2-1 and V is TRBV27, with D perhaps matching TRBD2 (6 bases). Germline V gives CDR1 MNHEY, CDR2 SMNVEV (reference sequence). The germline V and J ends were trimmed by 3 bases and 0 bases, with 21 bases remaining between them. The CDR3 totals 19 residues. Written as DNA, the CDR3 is TGTGCCAGCAGTTTTTTAGGAAAAGGAGCGGGTAGCTCCTACAATGAGCAGTTCTTC. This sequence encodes CASSFLGKGAGSSYNEQFF.

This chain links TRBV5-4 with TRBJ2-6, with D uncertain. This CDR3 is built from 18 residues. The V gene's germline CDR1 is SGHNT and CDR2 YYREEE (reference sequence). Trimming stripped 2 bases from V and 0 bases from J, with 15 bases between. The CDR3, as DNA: TGTGCCAGCAGCTTCGGGTTCTTCTTTAGCTCTGGGGCCAACGTCCTGACTTTC. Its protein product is CASSFGFFFSSGANVLTF.

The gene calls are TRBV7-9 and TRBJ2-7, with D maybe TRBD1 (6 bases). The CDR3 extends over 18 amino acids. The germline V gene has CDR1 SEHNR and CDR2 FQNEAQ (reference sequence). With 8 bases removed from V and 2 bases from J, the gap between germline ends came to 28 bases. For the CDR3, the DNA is TGTGCCAGCGCCCTCTCCGCTCTCCGGGACACCCTAACCTACGAGCAGTACTTC. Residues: CASALSALRDTLTYEQYF.

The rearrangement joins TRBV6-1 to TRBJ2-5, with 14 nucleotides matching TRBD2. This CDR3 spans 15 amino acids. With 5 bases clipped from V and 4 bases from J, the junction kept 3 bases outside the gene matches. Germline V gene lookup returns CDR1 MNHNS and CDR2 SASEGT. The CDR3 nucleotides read TGTGCCAGCAGTACGACTAGCGGGAGGGGAGAGACCCAGTACTTC. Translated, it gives CASSTTSGRGETQYF.

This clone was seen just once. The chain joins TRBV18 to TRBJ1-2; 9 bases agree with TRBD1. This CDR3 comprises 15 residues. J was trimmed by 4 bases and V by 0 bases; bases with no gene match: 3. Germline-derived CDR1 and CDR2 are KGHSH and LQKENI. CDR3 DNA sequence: TGTGCCAGCTCACCACCGGGACAGGGCGTCTATGGCTACACCTTC. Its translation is CASSPPGQGVYGYTF.

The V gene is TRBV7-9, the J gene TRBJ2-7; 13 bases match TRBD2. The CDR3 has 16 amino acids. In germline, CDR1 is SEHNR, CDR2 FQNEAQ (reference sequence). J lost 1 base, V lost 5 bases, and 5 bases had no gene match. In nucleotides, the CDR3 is TGTGCCAGCAGCCCAGGACTAGCGGGAGTGTCCTACGAGCAGTACTTC. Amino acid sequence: CASSPGLAGVSYEQYF.

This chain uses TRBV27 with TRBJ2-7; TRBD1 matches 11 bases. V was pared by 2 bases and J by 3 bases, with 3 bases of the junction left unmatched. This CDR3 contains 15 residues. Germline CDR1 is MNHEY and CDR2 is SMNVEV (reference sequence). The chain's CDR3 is CASSLGQGAIYEQYF. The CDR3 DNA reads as TGTGCCAGCAGTTTAGGACAGGGGGCAATCTACGAGCAGTACTTC.

The CDR3 region is CASRSFRGRYGGAFF. In nucleotides, the CDR3 is TGTGCCAGCAGGAGTTTCAGGGGGAGGTACGGTGGAGCTTTCTTT. The chain uses TRBV2 and TRBJ1-1, with TRBD1 matching over 7 bases. V dropped 6 bases and J dropped 10; count of bases not matched to a gene: 17. There are 15 residues in the CDR3. Germline CDR1 is SNHLY and CDR2 is FYNNEI.

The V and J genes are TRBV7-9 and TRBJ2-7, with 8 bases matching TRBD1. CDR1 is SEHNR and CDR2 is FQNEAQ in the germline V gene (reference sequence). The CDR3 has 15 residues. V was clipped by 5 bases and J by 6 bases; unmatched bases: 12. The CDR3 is CASSPDRGFGGEQYF. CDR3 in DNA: TGTGCCAGCAGCCCCGACAGGGGATTTGGAGGCGAGCAGTACTTC.

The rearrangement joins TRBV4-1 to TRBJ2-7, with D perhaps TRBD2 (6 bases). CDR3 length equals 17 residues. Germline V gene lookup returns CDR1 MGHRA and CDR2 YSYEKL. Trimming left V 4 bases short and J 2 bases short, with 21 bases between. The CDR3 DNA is TGCGCCAGCAGCCCGAGGGTAGGAGCGGAGGGGACCTACGAGCAGTACTTC. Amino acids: CASSPRVGAEGTYEQYF.

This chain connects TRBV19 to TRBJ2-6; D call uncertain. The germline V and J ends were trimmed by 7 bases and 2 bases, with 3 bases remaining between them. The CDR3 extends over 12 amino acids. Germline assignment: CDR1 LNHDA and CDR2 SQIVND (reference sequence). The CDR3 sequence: CASTAGANVLTF. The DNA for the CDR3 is TGTGCCAGTACGGCTGGGGCCAACGTCCTGACTTTC.

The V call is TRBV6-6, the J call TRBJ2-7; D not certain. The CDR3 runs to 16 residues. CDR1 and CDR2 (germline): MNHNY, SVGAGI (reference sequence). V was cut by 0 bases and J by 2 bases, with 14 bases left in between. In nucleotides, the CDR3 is TGTGCCAGCAGTTACTCGTATCGTGAGAGCACCTACGAGCAGTACTTC. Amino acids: CASSYSYRESTYEQYF.

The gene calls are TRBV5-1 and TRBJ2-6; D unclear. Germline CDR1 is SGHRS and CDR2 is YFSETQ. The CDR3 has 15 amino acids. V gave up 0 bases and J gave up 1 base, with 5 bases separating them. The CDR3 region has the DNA TGCGCCAGCAGCTTGGTCGAATCTGGGGCCAACGTCCTGACTTTC. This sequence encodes CASSLVESGANVLTF.

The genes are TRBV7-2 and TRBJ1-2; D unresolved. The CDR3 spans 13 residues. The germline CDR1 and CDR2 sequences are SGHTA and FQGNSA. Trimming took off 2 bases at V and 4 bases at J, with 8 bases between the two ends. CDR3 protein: CASSLHGVYGYTF. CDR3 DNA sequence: TGTGCCAGCAGCTTACATGGGGTCTATGGCTACACCTTC.

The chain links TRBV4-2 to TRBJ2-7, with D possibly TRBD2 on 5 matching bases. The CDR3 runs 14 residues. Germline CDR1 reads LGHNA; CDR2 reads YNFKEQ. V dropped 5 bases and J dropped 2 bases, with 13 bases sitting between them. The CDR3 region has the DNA TGTGCCAGCAGCAATAAACAGCGGCCCTACGAGCAGTACTTC. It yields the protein CASSNKQRPYEQYF.

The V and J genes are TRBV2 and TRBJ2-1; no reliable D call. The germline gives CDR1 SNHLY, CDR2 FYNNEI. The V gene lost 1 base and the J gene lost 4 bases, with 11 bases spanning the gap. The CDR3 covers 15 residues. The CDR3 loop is CASSEEGTGYNEQFF. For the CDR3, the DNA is TGTGCCAGCAGTGAAGAAGGAACTGGTTACAATGAGCAGTTCTTC.

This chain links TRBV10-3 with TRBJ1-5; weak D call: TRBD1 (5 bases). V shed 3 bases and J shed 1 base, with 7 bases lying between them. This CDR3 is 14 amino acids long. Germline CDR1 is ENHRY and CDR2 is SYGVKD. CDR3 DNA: TGTGCCATCAGTGACAGGGTAAGCAATCAGCCCCAGCATTTT. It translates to CAISDRVSNQPQHF.